The rows below give T cell receptor beta chains drawn from one sample of a study of cytomegalovirus exposure and HLA in healthy donors. The table came from immunoSEQ multiplex PCR; TCRdb's copy has only in-frame clones and leaves some out. The sample lists roughly 130,000 clones, 60% to 85% occurring once. The specimen sequenced was PBMCs. Receptors were obtained from a man aged 40-49 years in good health and CMV-seronegative. CDR3s include the opening cysteine and the closing phenylalanine or tryptophan. The D gene is left open where the match is weak. Clone size, where shown, is once, few, many, or a class for clones that have expanded.

NA | TRBJ1-1 | TRBV30 | TRBD1 | TGTGCCTGGAGCAACGGGGACAGTTGGTTTTCGAACACTGAAGCTTTCTTT | CAWSNGDSWFSNTEAFF
few | TRBJ1-1 | TRBV27 | NA | TGTGCCAGCAGGCTGGCGGGCGCGTTCACTGAAGCTTTCTTT | CASRLAGAFTEAFF
few | TRBJ2-2 | TRBV4-1 | NA | TGCGCCAGCAGCCAAGATGCAGGACACGAGGAGCTGTTTTTT | CASSQDAGHEELFF
NA | TRBJ2-7 | TRBV27 | TRBD1 | TGTGCCAGCAGTGGGACAGGGCTGTTGGGGCAGTACTTC | CASSGTGLLGQYF
NA | TRBJ1-2 | TRBV5-1 | NA | TGCGCCAGCAGCTTGGAAGGGCGGAGGGCTTCGGGATACACCTTC | CASSLEGRRASGYTF
NA | TRBJ2-1 | TRBV13 | TRBD2 | TGTGCCAGCAGCTCCGGACGGGGGATTTACCCCGGGGGGAGCTCCTACAATGAGCAGTTCTTC | CASSSGRGIYPGGSSYNEQFF
NA | TRBJ2-7 | TRBV5-1 | TRBD1 | TGCGCCAGCAGCTTGGCCGTGCGAGGGGGCATGAACGAGCAGTACTTC | CASSLAVRGGMNEQYF
once | TRBJ1-1 | TRBV9 | NA | TGTGCCAGCAGTAAAGGGGGAAACACTGAAGCTTTCTTT | CASSKGGNTEAFF
NA | TRBJ2-7 | TRBV2 | TRBD2 | TGTGCCAGCAGCGGGGAGCGGGGGAGCTCCTACGAGCAGTACTTC | CASSGERGSSYEQYF
once | TRBJ2-1 | TRBV10-3 | NA | TGTGCCAGCCAGGGGGGCCCCTACAATGAGCAGTTCTTC | CASQGGPYNEQFF
once | TRBJ1-1 | TRBV7-2 | NA | TGTGCCAGCAGCCCCCTGGGCATGAACACTGAAGCTTTCTTT | CASSPLGMNTEAFF
NA | TRBJ2-5 | TRBV6-1 | NA | TGTGCCAGCAGCCTGGACAGAAGATTCCAAGAGACCCAGTACTTC | CASSLDRRFQETQYF
NA | TRBJ1-5 | TRBV19 | TRBD1 | TGTGCCAGTAGTATGGACAGGGATATAGATCAGCCCCAGCATTTT | CASSMDRDIDQPQHF
NA | TRBJ1-1 | TRBV9 | NA | TGTGCCAGTTCAAGGGCGGGGGCGAACACTGAAGCTTTCTTT | CASSRAGANTEAFF
NA | TRBJ2-7 | TRBV19 | TRBD2 | TGTGCCAGTAGTATAGATATAAGCCTAGCGGGACGCGAGCAGTACTTC | CASSIDISLAGREQYF
few | TRBJ2-2 | TRBV6-1 | NA | TGTGCCAGCAGTGGGGGGGGCGCGAACACCGGGGAGCTGTTTTTT | CASSGGGANTGELFF
few | TRBJ2-1 | TRBV7-9 | TRBD2 | TGTGCCAGCAGCTTAGACGGACTAGCGGAGCAGTTCTTC | CASSLDGLAEQFF
NA | TRBJ1-1 | TRBV6-5 | NA | TGTGCCAGCTTTGTGGACAGTCCGAACACTGAAGCTTTCTTT | CASFVDSPNTEAFF
NA | TRBJ1-3 | TRBV11-3 | NA | TGTGCCAGCAGCGTATTTCCTGGAAACACCATATATTTT | CASSVFPGNTIYF
few | TRBJ2-7 | TRBV5-1 | TRBD2 | TGCGCCAGCACCACGTTCCCGGGACTAGCGGGAGATTCCTCCTACGAGCAGTACTTC | CASTTFPGLAGDSSYEQYF
once | TRBJ2-7 | TRBV6-4 | NA | TGTGCCAGCAGTGACAAGCGGCACACCTACGAGCAGTACTTC | CASSDKRHTYEQYF
NA | TRBJ1-6 | TRBV27 | TRBD1 | TGTGCCAGCAGTTTATCCACCGGACAGGGTAATTCACCCCTCCACTTT | CASSLSTGQGNSPLHF
NA | TRBJ1-1 | TRBV7-2 | NA | TGTGCCAGCAGCTTATCCACCGGGACTGAAGCTTTCTTT | CASSLSTGTEAFF
NA | TRBJ2-2 | TRBV19 | NA | TGTGCCAGTAGTACGGGGAACACCGGGGAGCTGTTTTTT | CASSTGNTGELFF
NA | TRBJ2-7 | TRBV4-1 | TRBD1 | TGCGCCAGCAGCCAAGGGCAGGGGGCCCACGAGCAGTACTTC | CASSQGQGAHEQYF
NA | TRBJ2-5 | TRBV10-3 | NA | TGTGCCATCAGTGAGTCAAGGGCAGGGGGGTCGGAGACCCAGTACTTC | CAISESRAGGSETQYF
few | TRBJ2-5 | TRBV6-5 | NA | TGTGCCAGCAGTGCTACTCCGGGACTCCAAGAGACCCAGTACTTC | CASSATPGLQETQYF
NA | TRBJ2-2 | TRBV5-1 | TRBD1 | TGCGCCAGCAGCTACAGGGGGCAGACCGGGGAGCTGTTTTTT | CASSYRGQTGELFF
NA | TRBJ2-7 | TRBV1 | NA | TGCACCAGCAGCCTCGGACTAGCGGGTGTCTCCTACGAGCAGTACTTC | CTSSLGLAGVSYEQYF